The T cell receptor beta chain described here comes from a study of T-cell reconstitution after alpha-beta-depleted transplantation in children. Germline lookup yields CDR1 SGHTA and CDR2 FQGNSA. Trimming shortened V by 1 base and J by 5 bases, and 12 bases separated the two germline ends. The CDR3 is made up of 15 amino acids. Researchers prepared the TCRbeta library using unique molecular identifiers, the study reports. TCRdb used MiXCR to reprocess the PCR reads, holding one entry per CDR3 protein. The sample includes 700,000 to 850,000 distinct CDR3 sequences, approximately 15% of them seen just once. This clonotype was counted only a few times.

The starting material was PBMCs, mostly from graft donor cells, obtained 360 days after TCRalphabeta/CD19-depleted stem cell transplant. The chain joins TRBV7-2 to TRBJ2-1; D call uncertain. This sequence originates from a male patient aged 5 to 17 who had a stem cell transplant for acute lymphoblastic leukemia, so the T cells may come from the graft donor. The CDR3 region has the DNA TGTGCCAGCAGCTTAGGAACGTGGATTAACAATGAGCAGTTCTTC. Its protein product is CASSLGTWINNEQFF.